These 26 T cell receptor beta chains were all obtained from the same sample, sequenced in a study of cytomegalovirus exposure and HLA in healthy donors. The PCR used 60 Vbeta and 13 Jbeta primers. The repertoire was sequenced with immunoSEQ multiplex PCR; TCRdb's copy has only in-frame clones and lacks some. The data include 95,000 to 150,000 clones; the top ten clones carry about 3.5%. Sequenced input: PBMCs. These receptor sequences come from a young man in good health and CMV-seronegative.

The chain recombines TRBV28 with TRBJ1-3; D is unresolved. V gave up 6 bases and J gave up 3 bases, with 15 bases separating them. CDR1 and CDR2 from the germline V gene are MDHEN and SYDVKM. The CDR3 totals 15 residues. In nucleotides, the CDR3 is TGTGCCAGCAGGTTTAATTCTTTGAGTGGAAACACCATATATTTT. This translates into CASRFNSLSGNTIYF.

The CDR3 loop reads CASSLGGGTGNTIYF. The CDR3 coding sequence is TGTGCCAGCAGCTTAGGAGGAGGGACTGGAAACACCATATATTTT. The gene calls are TRBV7-6 and TRBJ1-3; D ambiguous. Per the germline V gene, CDR1 is SGHVS and CDR2 is FNYEAQ. The CDR3 extends over 15 amino acids. The V and J ends lost 1 base and 2 bases respectively, with 9 bases between them.

The V gene is TRBV6-5, the J gene TRBJ1-2; 7 nucleotides align to TRBD1. Germline V CDR1 and CDR2: MNHEY, SVGAGI. J lost 0 bases, V lost 2 bases, and 3 bases had no gene match. This CDR3 comprises 15 residues. The CDR3 region has the DNA TGTGCCAGCAGTTACGACAGGGAAGCTAACTATGGCTACACCTTC. Translation: CASSYDREANYGYTF.

This chain links TRBV4-1 with TRBJ2-1; D might be TRBD2 (6 bases). The V end lost 4 bases, the J end lost 3 bases, and 13 bases lay between the germline ends. Germline V gene lookup returns CDR1 MGHRA and CDR2 YSYEKL. This CDR3 contains 15 residues. The CDR3 DNA is TGCGCCAGCAGCCCTGGTGTAGCGGACTACAATGAGCAGTTCTTC. It codes for CASSPGVADYNEQFF.

The chain carries TRBV5-1 and TRBJ2-5; possible D gene TRBD1, 6 bases. Trimming took 3 bases from V and 9 from J, leaving 18 bases between them. The germline V gene has CDR1 SGHRS and CDR2 YFSETQ. CDR3 size: 14 residues. CDR3 DNA sequence: TGCGCCAGCAGCTCGGGGACCCATGAGGGGGCCCAGTACTTC. Its translation is CASSSGTHEGAQYF. The full variable domain, with the rest looked up from reference TRBV5-1 and TRBJ2-5, is KAGVTQTPRYLIKTRGQQVTLSCSPISGHRSVSWYQQTPGQGLQFLFEYFSETQRNKGNFPGRFSGRQFSNSRSEMNVSTLELGDSALYLCASSSGTHEGAQYFGPGTRLLVL.

The chain is built from TRBV7-2 and TRBJ2-1; the match to TRBD2 covers 7 bases. The trim removed 3 bases at V and 6 bases at J, leaving 8 bases unmatched. The CDR3 has 15 residues. The V gene's germline CDR1 is SGHTA and CDR2 FQGNSA. In DNA form, the CDR3 reads TGTGCCAGCAGCTTGGGCGGGAGCGGGCGCAATGAGCAGTTCTTC. This gives the protein CASSLGGSGRNEQFF.

This chain connects TRBV5-1 to TRBJ2-5; TRBD1 is a possible D gene (5 bases). The germline V gene encodes CDR1 SGHRS and CDR2 YFSETQ. The CDR3 runs 15 residues. V shed 2 bases and J shed 0 bases, with 11 bases lying between them. The DNA for the CDR3 is TGCGCCAGCAGCTTACTAACAGGAGACCAAGAGACCCAGTACTTC. Translated, it gives CASSLLTGDQETQYF. The variable domain in full, with the rest retrieved from reference TRBV5-1 and TRBJ2-5, is KAGVTQTPRYLIKTRGQQVTLSCSPISGHRSVSWYQQTPGQGLQFLFEYFSETQRNKGNFPGRFSGRQFSNSRSEMNVSTLELGDSALYLCASSLLTGDQETQYFGPGTRLLVL.

This chain joins TRBV13 and TRBJ2-2, with TRBD2 matching 11 bases. Germline V CDR1 and CDR2: PRHDT, FYEKMQ (reference sequence). The length of the CDR3 is 15 residues. The V segment lost 5 bases and the J segment 5 bases; nucleotides outside the gene matches: 4. For the CDR3, the DNA is TGTGCCAGCAGCGGTCGACTAGCGGGAACCGGGGAGCTGTTTTTT. It codes for CASSGRLAGTGELFF.

This chain joins TRBV15 and TRBJ1-6; perhaps TRBD1 as D (5 bases). V lost 5 bases to trimming and J lost 10 bases, with 12 bases between them. The CDR3 runs 13 residues. CDR1 is LNHNV, CDR2 YYDKDF, per germline (reference sequence). The CDR3 DNA follows: TGTGCCACCAGCGGAAGGCGGGACTCACCCCTCCACTTT. Its translation is CATSGRRDSPLHF.

The V gene is TRBV5-1, the J gene TRBJ1-1; D perhaps matches TRBD1 (5 bases). The CDR3 length is 18 residues. V lost 2 bases and J lost 1, with 21 bases in between. CDR1 SGHRS and CDR2 YFSETQ come from the germline V gene. CDR3 sequence: CASSLALLAGVQNTEAFF. The CDR3 coding sequence is TGCGCCAGCAGCTTAGCCCTTCTGGCGGGGGTCCAGAACACTGAAGCTTTCTTT.

J is TRBJ2-5 and V is TRBV5-1; 9 bases map to TRBD1. Germline V lookup: CDR1 SGHRS, CDR2 YFSETQ. This CDR3 region has 16 residues. J gave up 1 base and V 0 bases, and 4 bases lay outside the gene matches. The CDR3 DNA sequence: TGCGCCAGCAGCTTGGAACCACAGGGGGCCCAAGAGACCCAGTACTTC. This encodes CASSLEPQGAQETQYF.

The genes are TRBV28 and TRBJ2-5, with 12 bases matching TRBD2. V was clipped by 10 bases and J by 4 bases; unmatched bases: 10. Germline values: CDR1 MDHEN, CDR2 SYDVKM. CDR3 size: 15 residues. CDR3 protein: CATQSQLAGGETQYF. The CDR3 DNA follows: TGTGCCACCCAGTCCCAACTAGCGGGAGGAGAGACCCAGTACTTC.

The rearrangement joins TRBV13 to TRBJ1-3; D unclear. CDR1 PRHDT and CDR2 FYEKMQ come from the germline V gene (reference sequence). CDR3 length: 14 residues. V shed 1 base and J shed 3 bases, with 7 bases lying between them. This CDR3 is CASSLEAGGNTIYF. Here the CDR3 DNA reads TGTGCCAGCAGCTTAGAGGCAGGTGGAAACACCATATATTTT.

The chain uses TRBV28 and TRBJ2-1, with 8 bases that match TRBD2. Germline V CDR1 and CDR2: MDHEN, SYDVKM. The CDR3 is 15 amino acids. The V and J ends lost 7 bases and 6 bases, in that order; junction bases with no gene match: 11. The CDR3 is CASNEPGLVTNEQFF. DNA of the CDR3: TGTGCCAGCAACGAACCGGGACTAGTTACCAATGAGCAGTTCTTC.

V usage is TRBV2 and J usage is TRBJ1-4; 8 nucleotides match TRBD1. Germline V lookup: CDR1 SNHLY, CDR2 FYNNEI. The length of the CDR3 is 15 residues. V shed 4 bases, J shed 7 bases, and the junction held 8 bases outside the gene matches. CDR3 protein: CASSGTGGLSEKLFF. DNA of the CDR3: TGTGCCAGCAGTGGTACAGGGGGGCTATCTGAAAAACTGTTTTTT.

The chain is built from TRBV27 and TRBJ2-1; 14 bases line up with TRBD2. The CDR3 has 15 amino acids. V lost 7 bases, J lost 7 bases, and 6 bases stayed unmatched. Germline V gene data show CDR1 as MNHEY and CDR2 as SMNVEV (reference sequence). The CDR3 protein is CASKLGTSGSNEQFF. CDR3 nucleotide sequence: TGTGCCAGCAAATTGGGGACTAGCGGGAGTAATGAGCAGTTCTTC.

The rearrangement joins TRBV13 to TRBJ1-3; D might be TRBD1 (6 bases). V gave up 5 bases and J gave up 2 bases, with 10 bases separating them. The germline V gene encodes CDR1 PRHDT and CDR2 FYEKMQ (reference sequence). This CDR3 contains 14 residues. CDR3 loop: CASSLRTAGNTIYF. DNA of the CDR3: TGTGCCAGCAGCCTGCGGACAGCTGGAAACACCATATATTTT.

The chain employs TRBV6-1 and TRBJ1-1; D is ambiguous. V gave up 7 bases and J gave up 1 base, with 4 bases separating them. Per the germline V gene, CDR1 is MNHNS and CDR2 is SASEGT. The CDR3 length is 11 residues. CDR3 sequence reads: CASTRNTEAFF. The CDR3 DNA is TGTGCCAGCACTAGGAACACTGAAGCTTTCTTT.

The V gene is TRBV28, the J gene TRBJ2-1; the D gene is possibly TRBD1 (8 bases). V was cut by 11 bases and J by 9 bases, with 20 bases left in between. There are 13 residues in the CDR3. In germline, CDR1 is MDHEN, CDR2 SYDVKM. CDR3 nucleotides: TGTGCCGTACAGGGGGGAGGGATCGGTGAGCAGTTCTTC. Protein product: CAVQGGGIGEQFF.

The gene calls are TRBV19 and TRBJ2-1, with 8 positions matching TRBD2. J lost 1 base, V lost 7 bases, and 12 bases had no gene match. The germline CDR1 and CDR2 sequences are LNHDA and SQIVND (reference sequence). The CDR3 totals 17 residues. CDR3 sequence (DNA): TGTGCCAGTACCCAAAAAGCGGGAGTGCGATCCTACAATGAGCAGTTCTTC. It encodes CASTQKAGVRSYNEQFF.

The CDR3 spells CASSQDLVSGWNTEAFF. As DNA, the CDR3 is TGTGCCAGCAGCCAAGATTTGGTGTCAGGGTGGAACACTGAAGCTTTCTTT. This sequence joins TRBV14 and TRBJ1-1; possibly TRBD1 for D (5 bases). Germline V gives CDR1 SGHDN, CDR2 FVKESK. The CDR3 has 17 amino acids. The ends were cut back, 0 bases at V and 1 base at J, with 15 bases in the middle.

J is TRBJ2-7 and V is TRBV5-1, with 11 nucleotides matching TRBD2. J gave up 2 bases and V 4 bases, and 5 bases lay outside the gene matches. The CDR3 has 15 residues. Germline CDR1 is SGHRS and CDR2 is YFSETQ. The CDR3 DNA reads TGCGCCAGCAGCACGGGACTAGCGGATACCTACGAGCAGTACTTC. This codes for CASSTGLADTYEQYF.

The chain carries TRBV28 and TRBJ2-5, with 7 bases that match TRBD2. CDR1 is MDHEN and CDR2 is SYDVKM in the germline V gene. The length of the CDR3 is 15 residues. The ends lost 0 bases at V and 3 bases at J; junction bases unmatched: 4. In DNA, the CDR3 is TGTGCCAGCAGTTTATGGGCTAGCGGAGAAGAGACCCAGTACTTC. Protein product: CASSLWASGEETQYF.

V gene TRBV7-9 combines with J gene TRBJ2-5; unclear D gene. The DNA end favors TRBJ2-7, so the J call may be wrong. The CDR3 extends over 14 amino acids. The germline V gene encodes CDR1 SEHNR and CDR2 FQNEAQ (reference sequence). In nucleotides, the CDR3 is TGTGCCAGCAGCTTAGTTTCTAGTATCTACGAGCAGTACTTC. Translated, it gives CASSLVSSIYEQYF.

The V gene is TRBV27, the J gene TRBJ1-2, with a tentative D call TRBD1 (6 bases). V shed 0 bases and J shed 1 base, with 9 bases lying between them. This CDR3 comprises 15 residues. Germline CDR1 reads MNHEY; CDR2 reads SMNVEV (reference sequence). CDR3 region: CASSLSVGHNYGYTF. For the CDR3, the DNA is TGTGCCAGCAGTTTATCGGTGGGACATAACTATGGCTACACCTTC.

About this clone: A junction boundary mismatches the germline segment, possibly from a read error. The V gene is TRBV6-5, the J gene TRBJ2-3, with TRBD1 matching over 7 bases. Germline CDR1 MNHEY, CDR2 SVGAGI. CDR3 length: 15 amino acids. The chain's CDR3 is CASTTGIDGTDTRYF. The CDR3 bases are TGTGCCAGCACCACAGGGATCGATGGGACAGATACGCGGTATTTT.